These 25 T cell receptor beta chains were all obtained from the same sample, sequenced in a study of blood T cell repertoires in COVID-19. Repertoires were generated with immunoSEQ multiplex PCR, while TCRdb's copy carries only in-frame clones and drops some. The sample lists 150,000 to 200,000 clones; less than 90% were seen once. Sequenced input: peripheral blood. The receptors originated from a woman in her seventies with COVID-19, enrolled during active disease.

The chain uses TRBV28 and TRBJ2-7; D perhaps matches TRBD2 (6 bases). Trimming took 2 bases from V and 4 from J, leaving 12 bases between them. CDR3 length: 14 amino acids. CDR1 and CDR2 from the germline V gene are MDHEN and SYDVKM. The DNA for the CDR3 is TGTGCCAGCAGTTTAAGCGGGTCCGGATACGAGCAGTACTTC. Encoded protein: CASSLSGSGYEQYF.

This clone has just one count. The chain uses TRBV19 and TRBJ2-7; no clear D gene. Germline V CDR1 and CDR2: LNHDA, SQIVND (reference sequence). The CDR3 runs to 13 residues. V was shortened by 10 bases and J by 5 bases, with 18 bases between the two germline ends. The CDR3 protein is CANPPGLPHEQYF. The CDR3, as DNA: TGTGCCAATCCCCCGGGTCTCCCCCACGAGCAGTACTTC.

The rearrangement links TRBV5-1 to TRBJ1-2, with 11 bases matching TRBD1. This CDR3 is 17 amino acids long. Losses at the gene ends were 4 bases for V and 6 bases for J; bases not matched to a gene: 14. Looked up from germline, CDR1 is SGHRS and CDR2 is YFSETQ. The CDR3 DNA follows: TGCGCCAGCAGCCCTTTAAAATGGACAGGGGGCGCGAATGGCTACACCTTC. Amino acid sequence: CASSPLKWTGGANGYTF.

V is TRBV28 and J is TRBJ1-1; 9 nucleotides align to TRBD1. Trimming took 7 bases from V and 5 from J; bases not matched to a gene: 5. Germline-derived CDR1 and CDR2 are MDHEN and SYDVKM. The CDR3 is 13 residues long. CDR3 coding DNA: TGTGCCAGCATTACAGGGGGCGGGACTGAAGCTTTCTTT. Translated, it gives CASITGGGTEAFF.

CDR3 in amino acids: CASSPMERGEKLFF. CDR3 in DNA: TGTGCCAGCAGCCCCATGGAAAGAGGGGAAAAACTGTTTTTT. This chain links TRBV7-9 with TRBJ1-4; the D is unclear. Germline-derived CDR1 and CDR2 are SEHNR and FQNEAQ (reference sequence). Trimming left V 5 bases short and J 8 bases short, with 15 bases between. The CDR3 runs to 14 residues.

The CDR3 loop is CASKLPGHRYETQYF. The CDR3 DNA sequence: TGTGCCAGCAAGCTCCCGGGACACCGTTACGAGACCCAGTACTTC. The V gene is TRBV28, the J gene TRBJ2-5, with D possibly TRBD1 on 6 matching bases. The CDR3 contains 15 residues. Deletions cut 7 bases from V and 5 bases from J, with 20 bases between. The V gene's germline CDR1 is MDHEN and CDR2 SYDVKM.

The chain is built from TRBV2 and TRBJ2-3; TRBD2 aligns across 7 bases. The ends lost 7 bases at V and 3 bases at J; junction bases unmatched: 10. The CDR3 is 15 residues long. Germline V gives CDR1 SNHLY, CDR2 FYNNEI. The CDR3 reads CASKSSGGRTDTQYF. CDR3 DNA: TGTGCCAGCAAAAGTTCGGGGGGTAGGACAGATACGCAGTATTTT. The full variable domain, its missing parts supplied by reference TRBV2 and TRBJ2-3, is EPEVTQTPSHQVTQMGQEVILRCVPISNHLYFYWYRQILGQKVEFLVSFYNNEISEKSEIFDDQFSVERPDGSNFTLKIRSTKLEDSAMYFCASKSSGGRTDTQYFGPGTRLTVL.

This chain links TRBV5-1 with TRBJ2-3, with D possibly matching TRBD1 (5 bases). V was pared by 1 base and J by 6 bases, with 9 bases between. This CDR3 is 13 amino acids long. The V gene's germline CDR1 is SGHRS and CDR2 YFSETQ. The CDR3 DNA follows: TGCGCCAGCAGCTTGCCAGGGATCGATACGCAGTATTTT. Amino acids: CASSLPGIDTQYF.

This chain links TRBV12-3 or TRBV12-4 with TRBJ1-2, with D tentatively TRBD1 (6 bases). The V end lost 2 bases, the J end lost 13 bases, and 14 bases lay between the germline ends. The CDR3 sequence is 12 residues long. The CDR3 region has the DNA TGTGCCAGCAGTTTAACAGGGCGAATGGGCACCTTC. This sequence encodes CASSLTGRMGTF.

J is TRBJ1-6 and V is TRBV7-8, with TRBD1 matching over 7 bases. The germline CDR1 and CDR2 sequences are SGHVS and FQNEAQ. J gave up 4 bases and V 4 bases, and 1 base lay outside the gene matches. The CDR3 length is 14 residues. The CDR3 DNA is TGTGCCAGCAGCTCGGGACAGTATAATTCACCCCTCCACTTT. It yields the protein CASSSGQYNSPLHF.

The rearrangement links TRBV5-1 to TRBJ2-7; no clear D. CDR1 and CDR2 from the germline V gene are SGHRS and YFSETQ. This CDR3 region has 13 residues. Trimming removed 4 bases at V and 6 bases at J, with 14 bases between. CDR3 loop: CASSGGNVGEQYF. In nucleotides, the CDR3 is TGCGCCAGCAGCGGCGGTAACGTTGGCGAGCAGTACTTC.

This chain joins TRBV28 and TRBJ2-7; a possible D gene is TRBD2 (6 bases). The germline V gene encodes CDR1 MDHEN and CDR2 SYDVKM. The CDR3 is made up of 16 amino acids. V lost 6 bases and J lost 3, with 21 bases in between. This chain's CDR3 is CASSPHPGLRLYEQYV. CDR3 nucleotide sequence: TGTGCCAGCAGCCCTCACCCGGGACTCAGACTCTACGAGCAGTACGTC.

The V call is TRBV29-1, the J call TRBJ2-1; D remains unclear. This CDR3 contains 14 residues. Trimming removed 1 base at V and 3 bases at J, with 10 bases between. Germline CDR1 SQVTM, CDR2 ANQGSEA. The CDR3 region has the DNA TGCAGCGTTGAAGGCGCTGCCTACTACAATGAGCAGTTCTTC. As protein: CSVEGAAYYNEQFF.

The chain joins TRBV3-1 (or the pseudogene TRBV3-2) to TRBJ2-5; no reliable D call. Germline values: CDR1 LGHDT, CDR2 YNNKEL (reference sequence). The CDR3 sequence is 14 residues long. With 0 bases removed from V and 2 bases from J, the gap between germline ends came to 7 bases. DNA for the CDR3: TGTGCCAGCAGCCAAGAACCCAGGCAAGAGACCCAGTACTTC. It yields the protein CASSQEPRQETQYF.

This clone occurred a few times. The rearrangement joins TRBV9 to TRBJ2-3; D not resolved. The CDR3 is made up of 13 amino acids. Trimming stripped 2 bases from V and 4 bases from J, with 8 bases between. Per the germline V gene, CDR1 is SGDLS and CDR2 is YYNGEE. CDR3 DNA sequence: TGTGCCAGCAGCGTCCAATTTTCAGATACGCAGTATTTT. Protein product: CASSVQFSDTQYF.

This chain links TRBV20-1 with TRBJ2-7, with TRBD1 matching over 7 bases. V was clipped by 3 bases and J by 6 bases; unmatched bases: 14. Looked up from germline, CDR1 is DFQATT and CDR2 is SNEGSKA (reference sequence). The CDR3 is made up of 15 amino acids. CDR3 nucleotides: TGCAGTGCTAGTCACCCCGACAGGGCTACGTCCGAGCAGTACTTC. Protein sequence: CSASHPDRATSEQYF.

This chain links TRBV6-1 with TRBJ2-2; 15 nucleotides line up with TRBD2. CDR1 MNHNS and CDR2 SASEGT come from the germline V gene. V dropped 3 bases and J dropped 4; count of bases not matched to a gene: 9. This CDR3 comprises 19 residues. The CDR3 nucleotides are TGTGCCAGCAGTGACGATCCGGGACTAGCGGGAGGAGGCACCGGGGAGCTGTTTTTT. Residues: CASSDDPGLAGGGTGELFF.

The DNA of the CDR3 is TGTGCCAGCAGCTTAGGAAGGACTAGCGATGAGCAGTTCTTC. This encodes CASSLGRTSDEQFF. This chain connects TRBV7-2 to TRBJ2-1; 9 nucleotides align to TRBD2. Germline V gene lookup returns CDR1 SGHTA and CDR2 FQGNSA. The junction had 3 bases not matched to a gene; V was cut back by 1 base and J by 8 bases. This CDR3 has 14 amino acids.

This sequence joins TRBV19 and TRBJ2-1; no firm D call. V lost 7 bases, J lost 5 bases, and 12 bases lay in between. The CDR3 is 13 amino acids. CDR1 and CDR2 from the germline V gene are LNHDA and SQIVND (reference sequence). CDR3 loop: CASNPGTNNEQFF. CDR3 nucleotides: TGTGCCAGTAACCCCGGTACTAACAATGAGCAGTTCTTC.

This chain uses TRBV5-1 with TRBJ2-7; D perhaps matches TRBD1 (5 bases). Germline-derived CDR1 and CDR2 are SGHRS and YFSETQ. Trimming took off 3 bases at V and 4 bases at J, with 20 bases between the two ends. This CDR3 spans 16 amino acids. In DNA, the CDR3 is TGCGCCAGCAGCTCCCTACCCTCAGGGAACGGGTACGAGCAGTACTTC. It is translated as CASSSLPSGNGYEQYF.

The CDR3 nucleotides read TGTGCCAGCAGCTTAGTCCGGAGGGACCCTCCGTACTTC. Protein product: CASSLVRRDPPYF. This chain uses TRBV11-2 with TRBJ2-7; a possible D gene is TRBD2 (6 bases). The CDR3 consists of 13 residues. Trimming shortened V by 1 base and J by 12 bases, and 16 bases separated the two germline ends. Looked up from germline, CDR1 is SGHAT and CDR2 is FQNNGV.

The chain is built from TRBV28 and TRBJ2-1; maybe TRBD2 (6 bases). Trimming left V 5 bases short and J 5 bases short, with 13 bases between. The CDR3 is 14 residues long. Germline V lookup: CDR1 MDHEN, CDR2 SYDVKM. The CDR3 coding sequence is TGTGCCAGCAGTATCGGGACTCTTGACAATGAGCAGTTCTTC. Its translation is CASSIGTLDNEQFF.

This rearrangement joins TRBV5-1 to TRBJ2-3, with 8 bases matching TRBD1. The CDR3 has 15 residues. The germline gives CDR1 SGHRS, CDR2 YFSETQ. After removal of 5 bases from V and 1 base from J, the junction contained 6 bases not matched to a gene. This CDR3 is CASRLSTGGTDTQYF. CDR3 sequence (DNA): TGCGCCAGCAGATTATCGACAGGGGGCACAGATACGCAGTATTTT.

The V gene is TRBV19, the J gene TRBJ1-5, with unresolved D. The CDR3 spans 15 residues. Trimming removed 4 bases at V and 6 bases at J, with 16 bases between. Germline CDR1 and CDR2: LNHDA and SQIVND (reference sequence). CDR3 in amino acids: CASSRSATGPQPQHF. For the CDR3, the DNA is TGTGCCAGTAGTAGGAGTGCCACCGGCCCTCAGCCCCAGCATTTT.

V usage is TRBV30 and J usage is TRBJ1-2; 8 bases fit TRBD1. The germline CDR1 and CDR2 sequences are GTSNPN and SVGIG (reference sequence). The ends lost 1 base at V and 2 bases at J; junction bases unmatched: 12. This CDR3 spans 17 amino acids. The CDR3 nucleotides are TGTGCCTGGAGTGCCCCCAGTCAACAGGGGGTAAACTATGGCTACACCTTC. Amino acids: CAWSAPSQQGVNYGYTF. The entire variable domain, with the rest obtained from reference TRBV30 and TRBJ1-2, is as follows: SQTIHQWPATLVQPVGSPLSLECTVEGTSNPNLYWYRQAAGRGLQLLFYSVGIGQISSEVPQNLSASRPQDRQFILSSKKLLLSDSGFYLCAWSAPSQQGVNYGYTFGSGTRLTVV.